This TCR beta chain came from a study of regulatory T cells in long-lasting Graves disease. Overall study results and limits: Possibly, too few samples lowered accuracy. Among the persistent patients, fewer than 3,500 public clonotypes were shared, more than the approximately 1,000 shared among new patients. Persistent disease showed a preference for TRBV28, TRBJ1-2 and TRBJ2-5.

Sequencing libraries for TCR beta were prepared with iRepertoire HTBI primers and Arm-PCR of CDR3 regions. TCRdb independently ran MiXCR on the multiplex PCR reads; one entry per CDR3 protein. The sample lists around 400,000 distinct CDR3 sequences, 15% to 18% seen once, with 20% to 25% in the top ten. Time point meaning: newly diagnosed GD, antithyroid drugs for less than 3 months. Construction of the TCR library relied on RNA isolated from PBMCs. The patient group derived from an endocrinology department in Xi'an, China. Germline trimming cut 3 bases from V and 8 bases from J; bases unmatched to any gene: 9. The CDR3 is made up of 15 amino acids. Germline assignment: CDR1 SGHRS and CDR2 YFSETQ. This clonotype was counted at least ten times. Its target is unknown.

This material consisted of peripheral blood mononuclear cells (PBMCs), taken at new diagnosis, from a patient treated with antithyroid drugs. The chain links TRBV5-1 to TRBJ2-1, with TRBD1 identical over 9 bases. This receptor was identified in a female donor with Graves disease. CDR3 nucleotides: TGCGCCAGCAGCTCAGGGACAGGGACGTTTCATGAGCAGTTCTTC. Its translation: CASSSGTGTFHEQFF.